The following is a T cell receptor (beta chain) sequence with its context. Sequencing was performed with immunoSEQ multiplex PCR; in TCRdb, only in-frame clones are kept and a portion is missing. Among roughly 88,000 clones, 90% to 95% were seen once, and the ten largest hold under 20%. Deletions cut 9 bases from V and 5 bases from J, with 19 bases between. This CDR3 has 15 amino acids. Germline V gives CDR1 LNHDA, CDR2 SQIVND (reference sequence). The source of the sample is a study of control samples from healthy donors and cancer patients. The V and J genes are TRBV19 and TRBJ1-4; D perhaps matches TRBD1 (6 bases). Material: blood. The sequence was collected from a middle-aged man in good health. The CDR3 region has the DNA TGTGCCAGCTCGACTAGGGGACACCTAAATGAAAAACTGTTTTTT. Translating gives CASSTRGHLNEKLFF. Complete variable domain (other parts from reference TRBV19 and TRBJ1-4): DGGITQSPKYLFRKEGQNVTLSCEQNLNHDAMYWYRQDPGQGLRLIYYSQIVNDFQKGDIAEGYSVSREKKESFPLTVTSAQKNPTAFYLCASSTRGHLNEKLFFGSGTQLSVL.